The rows below give T cell receptor beta chains drawn from one sample of a study of regulatory T cells in long-lasting Graves disease. In TCRdb, the multiplex PCR reads were re-called with MiXCR into one record per CDR3 protein. The data show approximately 300,000 distinct CDR3 sequences, about a sixth seen once. Specimen: peripheral blood mononuclear cells (PBMCs), collected at new diagnosis, from a patient treated with antithyroid drugs. These receptors came from a female donor with Graves disease. Each CDR3 is given with its conserved first and last residue. The D gene is left open where the match is weak. Rows give clone size only sometimes, using once, few, many, or a class for an expanded clone.

many	TRBJ2-2	NA	TRBV6-1	CASRFSGSNTGELFF	TGTGCCAGCCGGTTCAGCGGGTCGAACACCGGGGAGCTGTTTTTT
few	TRBJ2-1	TRBD2	TRBV12-3/TRBV12-4	CASSFLAGGKGEQFF	TGTGCCAGCAGTTTTCTAGCGGGAGGTAAGGGTGAGCAGTTCTTC
NA	TRBJ2-4	NA	TRBV6-2/TRBV6-3	CASSYSPRRTLAKNIQYF	TGTGCCAGCAGTTATAGCCCCCGAAGGACCTTGGCCAAAAACATTCAGTACTTC
many	TRBJ1-4	TRBD1	TRBV20-1	CSAGSRDRAIGNEKLFF	TGCAGTGCAGGATCCCGGGACAGGGCCATCGGTAATGAAAAACTGTTTTTT
NA	TRBJ1-2	TRBD1	TRBV19	CASRSGTGGFGYTF	TGTGCCAGTAGATCCGGGACAGGGGGTTTTGGCTACACCTTC
many	TRBJ2-1	TRBD2	TRBV11-2	CASSLRLADYNEQFF	TGTGCCAGCAGCTTAAGACTAGCGGACTACAATGAGCAGTTCTTC
few	TRBJ1-5	NA	TRBV6-1	CASSQQGKQPQHF	TGTGCCAGCAGTCAACAGGGAAAGCAGCCCCAGCATTTT
many	TRBJ1-5	NA	TRBV28	CASSYGQRPQHF	TGTGCCAGCAGTTATGGACAAAGACCCCAGCATTTT
few	TRBJ2-7	TRBD2	TRBV20-1	CSARDPQRGYEQYF	TGCAGTGCTAGAGATCCCCAGCGGGGGTACGAGCAGTACTTC
NA	TRBJ2-2	NA	TRBV2	CASKGQLYANTGELFF	TGTGCCAGCAAGGGGCAGCTATACGCGAACACCGGGGAGCTGTTTTTT
NA	TRBJ1-2	TRBD1	TRBV5-6	CASSQGPGQGNYGYTF	TGTGCCAGCAGCCAAGGACCGGGACAGGGAAACTATGGCTACACCTTC
many	TRBJ2-1	NA	TRBV7-9	CASSSKGQLGYNEQFF	TGTGCCAGCAGCTCAAAAGGGCAGTTGGGTTACAATGAGCAGTTCTTC
NA	TRBJ2-7	NA	TRBV13	CASSPQPKGLGLEQYF	TGTGCCAGCAGCCCTCAACCTAAGGGATTGGGCCTCGAGCAGTACTTC
few	TRBJ2-5	NA	TRBV28	CASSLGTRGQTQYF	TGTGCCAGCAGCTTAGGGACCAGGGGCCAGACCCAGTACTTC
NA	TRBJ2-3	NA	TRBV24-1	CATSTMVGVADTQYF	TGTGCCACCAGTACGATGGTGGGGGTGGCAGATACGCAGTATTTT
many	TRBJ2-7	NA	TRBV19	CASSISGLGEQYF	TGTGCCAGTAGTATCTCAGGGTTAGGCGAGCAGTACTTC
many	TRBJ2-1	TRBD1	TRBV12-3/TRBV12-4	CASWDSWEGEQFF	TGTGCCAGCTGGGACAGCTGGGAAGGCGAGCAGTTCTTC
few	TRBJ2-3	TRBD2	TRBV20-1	CSASGGLAGKSSTDTQYF	TGCAGTGCTAGTGGGGGACTAGCGGGGAAAAGTAGCACAGATACGCAGTATTTT
NA	TRBJ2-1	TRBD2	TRBV7-2	CASRTLAGVGNEQFF	TGTGCCAGCAGAACCTTGGCGGGAGTGGGCAATGAGCAGTTCTTC
many	TRBJ2-1	TRBD2	TRBV2	CASGDYVGEQFF	TGTGCCAGCGGGGACTACGTCGGTGAGCAGTTCTTC
few	TRBJ2-4	TRBD2	TRBV10-2	CASRLTSGIDIQYF	TGCGCCAGCAGGCTTACTAGCGGGATAGACATTCAGTACTTC
many	TRBJ2-7	NA	TRBV28	CASSFGLGETYEQYF	TGTGCCAGCAGTTTTGGGTTGGGGGAAACCTACGAGCAGTACTTC
few	TRBJ1-3	NA	TRBV20-1	CSARVQGPGNTIYF	TGCAGTGCTAGAGTCCAGGGCCCTGGAAACACCATATATTTT
many	TRBJ2-7	NA	TRBV11-3	CASSPFGVAGSGEQYF	TGTGCCAGCAGCCCCTTTGGGGTGGCGGGATCGGGAGAGCAGTACTTC
many	TRBJ2-1	TRBD1	TRBV2	CASRWGQEPNEQFF	TGTGCCAGCAGATGGGGACAGGAACCAAATGAGCAGTTCTTC
NA	TRBJ2-7	NA	TRBV29-1	CSVIATRSSYEQYF	TGCAGCGTTATAGCGACACGGAGCTCCTACGAGCAGTACTTC
many	TRBJ2-7	TRBD1	TRBV3-1	CASSPWDSSYEQYF	TGTGCCAGCAGCCCCTGGGACAGCTCCTACGAGCAGTACTTC
NA	TRBJ2-5	TRBD1	TRBV10-3	CAISDSAGTGEETQYF	TGTGCCATCAGTGATAGTGCGGGGACAGGGGAAGAGACCCAGTACTTC
few	TRBJ2-1	TRBD2	TRBV29-1	CSGSQVAGGFNEQFF	TGCAGCGGATCGCAGGTAGCGGGAGGGTTTAATGAGCAGTTCTTC
NA	TRBJ2-7	NA	TRBV20-1	CSARDAEAPAYEQYF	TGCAGTGCTAGAGATGCGGAGGCCCCAGCCTACGAGCAGTACTTC
once	TRBJ2-1	TRBD1	TRBV28	CASSLNRQGANDEQFF	TGTGCCAGCAGTTTAAATCGGCAGGGGGCAAACGATGAGCAGTTCTTC
few	TRBJ2-1	TRBD2	TRBV20-1	CSAREGLAGGNEQFF	TGCAGTGCTAGAGAGGGACTAGCGGGAGGCAATGAGCAGTTCTTC
many	TRBJ2-5	NA	TRBV12-3/TRBV12-4	CASSLILRGWGKETQYF	TGTGCCAGCAGTTTAATTCTTCGGGGGTGGGGTAAAGAGACCCAGTACTTC
few	TRBJ2-5	NA	TRBV3-1	CASSQDPLQASGETQYF	TGTGCCAGCAGCCAAGATCCCCTACAGGCGAGTGGAGAGACCCAGTACTTC
NA	TRBJ2-1	TRBD2	TRBV19	CASSGLAGAGEQFF	TGTGCCAGTAGCGGACTAGCGGGAGCGGGTGAGCAGTTCTTC
NA	TRBJ2-6	NA	TRBV28	CASTQQGTGANVLTF	TGTGCCAGCACCCAGCAGGGAACTGGGGCCAACGTCCTGACTTTC
many	TRBJ2-1	TRBD2	TRBV11-3	CASSLELAGSYNEQFF	TGTGCCAGCAGCTTAGAACTAGCGGGCTCCTACAATGAGCAGTTCTTC
NA	TRBJ2-7	NA	TRBV3-1	CASSFWRSPYEQYF	TGTGCCAGCAGTTTTTGGAGGAGTCCCTACGAGCAGTACTTC
once	TRBJ2-7	NA	TRBV28	CASSLTRFEQYF	TGTGCCAGCAGCCTAACACGGTTCGAGCAGTACTTC
few	TRBJ1-5	TRBD1	TRBV27	CASSATGDQPQHF	TGTGCCAGCAGTGCTACAGGGGATCAGCCCCAGCATTTT
many	TRBJ2-2	NA	TRBV7-9	CASSPPREVPGELFF	TGTGCCAGCAGCCCTCCCCGGGAAGTCCCCGGGGAGCTGTTTTTT
many	TRBJ2-7	TRBD2	TRBV5-1	CASSRVTSGVYEQYF	TGCGCCAGCAGTCGTGTCACGAGCGGGGTCTACGAGCAGTACTTC
many	TRBJ2-1	TRBD2	TRBV6-1	CAGTTSGEQFF	TGTGCCGGCACTACTAGCGGTGAGCAGTTCTTC
many	TRBJ1-5	NA	TRBV19	CASSIDLGYQPQHF	TGTGCCAGTAGTATAGATCTAGGGTATCAGCCCCAGCATTTT
many	TRBJ2-7	NA	TRBV5-1	CASSPRVSGEQYF	TGCGCCAGCAGCCCGAGGGTAAGCGGCGAGCAGTACTTC
many	TRBJ1-2	TRBD1	TRBV7-9	CASSLLGTGLYGYTF	TGTGCCAGCAGCTTACTCGGGACAGGGCTCTATGGCTACACCTTC
NA	TRBJ1-3	NA	TRBV19	CASSRPGLSGNTIYF	TGTGCCAGTAGTAGGCCAGGCCTCTCTGGAAACACCATATATTTT
many	TRBJ2-5	NA	TRBV19	CASSAIPEGTQYF	TGTGCCAGTAGCGCTATACCCGAGGGGACCCAGTACTTC
many	TRBJ2-3	NA	TRBV15	CATSTIKRDTQYF	TGTGCCACCAGCACCATCAAGCGGGATACGCAGTATTTT
many	TRBJ2-5	TRBD2	TRBV3-1	CASSQAAGTREVETQYF	TGTGCCAGCAGCCAAGCCGCCGGGACTAGAGAGGTAGAGACCCAGTACTTC
NA	TRBJ1-2	NA	TRBV7-9	CASSEVGYTF	TGTGCCAGCAGCGAGGTTGGGTACACCTTC
many	TRBJ2-1	NA	TRBV28	CASRTERTFNEQFF	TGTGCCAGCAGGACGGAGAGAACATTCAATGAGCAGTTCTTC
many	TRBJ2-7	NA	TRBV28	CASSYSSSYEQYF	TGTGCCAGCAGCTACAGTAGCTCCTACGAGCAGTACTTC
many	TRBJ2-2	NA	TRBV29-1	CSVEGPKGELFF	TGCAGCGTTGAAGGGCCTAAGGGGGAGCTGTTTTTT
few	TRBJ2-5	TRBD2	TRBV25-1	CASRRGVGLQETQYF	TGTGCCAGCAGGAGGGGAGTGGGACTACAAGAGACCCAGTACTTC
NA	TRBJ2-7	TRBD2	TRBV11-3	CASTRLAGPYEQYF	TGTGCCAGCACCCGACTAGCGGGTCCCTACGAGCAGTACTTC
NA	TRBJ2-3	NA	TRBV20-1	CSARVVTDTQYF	TGCAGTGCTAGGGTGGTGACAGATACGCAGTATTTT
many	TRBJ2-3	TRBD2	TRBV7-6	CASSLGGRGLDTQYF	TGTGCCAGCAGCTTAGGAGGGAGGGGTCTAGATACGCAGTATTTT
NA	TRBJ2-5	TRBD2	TRBV10-3	CAASRGRGERETQYF	TGTGCCGCCAGTCGCGGGAGAGGTGAGCGGGAGACCCAGTACTTC